The 18 T cell receptor beta chains below all came from one sample that was sequenced in a study of response to subunit inactivated influenza vaccine. TCRdb recomputed calls from the RT-PCR reads with MiXCR, one row per CDR3 protein. The sample contains about 650,000 distinct CDR3 sequences, about a sixth of which appear only once. This specimen was PBMCs from blood, taken less than 13 days after vaccination. The receptors derive from a man aged 45-65 years who received an inactivated influenza vaccine.

This clonotype came up a few times. CDR3 amino acids: CASSFWTGGDGELFF. CDR3 nucleotide sequence: TGTGCCAGCAGCTTCTGGACAGGGGGCGACGGGGAGCTGTTTTTT. The chain recombines TRBV11-2 with TRBJ2-2, with TRBD1 matching 11 bases. Per the germline V gene, CDR1 is SGHAT and CDR2 is FQNNGV. This CDR3 comprises 15 residues. The trim removed 3 bases at V and 7 bases at J, leaving 4 bases unmatched.

The chain couples TRBV5-8 to TRBJ1-5, with TRBD1 matching 8 bases. J was trimmed by 4 bases and V by 2 bases; bases with no gene match: 8. There are 16 residues in the CDR3. Germline-derived CDR1 and CDR2 are SGHTS and YDEGEE. CDR3 sequence reads: CASSFSDRGWNQPQHF. CDR3 bases: TGTGCCAGCAGCTTTTCCGACAGGGGATGGAATCAGCCCCAGCATTTT.

A few counts support this clonotype. V is TRBV20-1 and J is TRBJ2-2; no firm D call. Germline CDR1 DFQATT, CDR2 SNEGSKA (reference sequence). The V end was cut by 2 bases, the J end by 1 base, with 14 bases between. The length of the CDR3 is 16 residues. The chain's CDR3 is CSARSGEALNTGELFF. The CDR3 DNA follows: TGCAGTGCTAGATCAGGAGAGGCTCTGAACACCGGGGAGCTGTTTTTT.

The gene calls are TRBV5-6 and TRBJ2-6; D call uncertain. The CDR3 is 16 residues long. The germline V gene encodes CDR1 SGHDT and CDR2 YYEEEE. V was trimmed by 4 bases and J by 0 bases, leaving 11 bases between them. The CDR3 DNA reads as TGTGCCAGCAGCCCCGGACGGGCCTCTGGGGCCAACGTCCTGACTTTC. This gives the protein CASSPGRASGANVLTF.

This CDR3 reads CASSFASDEQFF. CDR3 nucleotide sequence: TGTGCCAGCAGTTTTGCTAGTGATGAGCAGTTCTTC. The chain carries TRBV12-3 or TRBV12-4 and TRBJ2-1, with D uncertain. The V end lost 3 bases, the J end lost 8 bases, and 8 bases lay between the germline ends. CDR3 length: 12 residues.

There are a few counts of this clonotype. V gene TRBV27 combines with J gene TRBJ1-4, with unresolved D. Germline loops: CDR1 MNHEY, CDR2 SMNVEV (reference sequence). CDR3 size: 15 residues. V lost 6 bases and J 3 bases, leaving 14 bases between the germline ends. The chain's CDR3 is CASSYYSKPNEKLFF. CDR3 DNA: TGTGCCAGCAGCTACTACAGCAAACCTAATGAAAAACTGTTTTTT.

This clonotype was seen more than once but under ten times. The J gene is TRBJ2-3, the V gene TRBV29-1, with 12 bases matching TRBD1. Per the germline V gene, CDR1 is SQVTM and CDR2 is ANQGSEA. This CDR3 has 15 residues. Trimming at V came to 6 bases and at J to 4 bases, leaving 8 bases not matched to a gene. The DNA of the CDR3 is TGCAGCGTCCTAGGGACAGGGGGCCGCGCAGATACGCAGTATTTT. Its translation is CSVLGTGGRADTQYF.

This clonotype was recorded many times. This chain links TRBV29-1 with TRBJ2-2; possibly TRBD2 for D (5 bases). V lost 5 bases and J 7 bases, leaving 14 bases between the germline ends. The length of the CDR3 is 13 residues. CDR1 is SQVTM and CDR2 is ANQGSEA in the germline V gene. The CDR3 sequence: CSVLSGTNGELFF. The CDR3 region has the DNA TGCAGCGTTCTATCGGGAACCAACGGGGAGCTGTTTTTT.

The chain couples TRBV9 to TRBJ2-2; TRBD2 is a possible D gene (6 bases). The CDR3 is 16 residues long. CDR1 is SGDLS and CDR2 is YYNGEE in the germline V gene. V gave up 0 bases and J gave up 4 bases, with 13 bases separating them. The CDR3 DNA is TGTGCCAGCAGCGTAGAGGAGGGCCCGGGCACCGGGGAGCTGTTTTTT. Translated, it gives CASSVEEGPGTGELFF.

Concerning this clonotype: One end of the junction is discordant with germline, which a read error may explain. The V call is TRBV5-1, the J call TRBJ1-1; D is uncertain. From germline, CDR1 is SGHRS and CDR2 YFSETQ. CDR3 length: 14 amino acids. CDR3: CASSLGTANTEASF. DNA for the CDR3: TGCGCCAGCAGCTTGGGTACGGCAAACACTGAAGCTTCCTTT.

V and J are TRBV5-1 and TRBJ2-2; 7 bases fit TRBD2. With V trimmed by 1 base and J by 6 bases, 9 bases remained unmatched. In germline, CDR1 is SGHRS, CDR2 YFSETQ. The CDR3 has 16 residues. DNA for the CDR3: TGCGCCAGCAGCTTGTTCTCGGGGGGTACCTCCGGGGAGCTGTTTTTT. This gives the protein CASSLFSGGTSGELFF.

This chain uses TRBV12-3 or TRBV12-4 with TRBJ2-5; 8 bases line up with TRBD2. The trim removed 3 bases at V and 4 bases at J, leaving 10 bases unmatched. This CDR3 region has 16 residues. CDR3 protein: CASSLIAGSFPETQYF. The CDR3 DNA follows: TGTGCCAGCAGTTTGATAGCGGGGTCCTTCCCAGAGACCCAGTACTTC.

This clonotype was found many times. The rearrangement uses TRBV7-2 and TRBJ2-1; 7 bases match TRBD1. After removal of 5 bases from V and 5 bases from J, the junction contained 9 bases not matched to a gene. CDR1 and CDR2 (germline): SGHTA, FQGNSA. The CDR3 length is 15 residues. The CDR3 loop reads CASSEPGGVDNEQFF. As DNA, the CDR3 is TGTGCCAGCAGCGAACCAGGGGGTGTAGACAATGAGCAGTTCTTC.

The chain uses TRBV25-1 and TRBJ2-1; 8 nucleotides agree with TRBD2. Trimming removed 1 base from V and 6 bases from J; junction bases left unmatched: 5. Germline CDR1 and CDR2: MGHDK and SYGVNS. The CDR3 runs to 15 residues. For the CDR3, the DNA is TGTGCCAGCAGTGAATTCGCGGGGGGCCCCAATGAGCAGTTCTTC. Amino acids: CASSEFAGGPNEQFF.

This clonotype was recorded a few times. The rearrangement joins TRBV20-1 to TRBJ2-7, with 9 nucleotides matching TRBD1. The CDR3 extends over 11 amino acids. The germline gives CDR1 DFQATT, CDR2 SNEGSKA (reference sequence). After removal of 4 bases from V and 9 bases from J, the junction contained 4 bases not matched to a gene. The CDR3 DNA follows: TGCAGTGCTAAGGGACAGGGCGGGCAGTACTTC. This translates into CSAKGQGGQYF.

This chain joins TRBV5-1 and TRBJ1-1; 7 bases are shared with TRBD1. The CDR3 length is 14 residues. The V gene's germline CDR1 is SGHRS and CDR2 YFSETQ. The V segment lost 4 bases and the J segment 2 bases; nucleotides outside the gene matches: 5. CDR3 protein: CASSQGGYNTEAFF. CDR3 in DNA: TGCGCCAGCAGCCAGGGGGGGTATAACACTGAAGCTTTCTTT.

This clonotype was seen a few times. V is TRBV6-5 and J is TRBJ2-7; TRBD2 agrees at 9 bases. The CDR3 is made up of 15 amino acids. CDR1 and CDR2 from the germline V gene are MNHEY and SVGAGI. J gave up 4 bases and V 0 bases, and 4 bases lay outside the gene matches. For the CDR3, the DNA is TGTGCCAGCAGTTACTCCTCGGGACTAGCATACGAGCAGTACTTC. Translation gives CASSYSSGLAYEQYF.

The chain combines TRBV7-2 with TRBJ1-4; possibly TRBD1 for D (5 bases). CDR3 size: 16 residues. Per germline, CDR1 SGHTA and CDR2 FQGNSA. Between the trimmed V and J ends, which lost 3 bases and 3 bases, there was a span of 14 bases. The CDR3 region has the DNA TGTGCCAGCAGCTTTTCCATTGTGACAGCTAATGAAAAACTGTTTTTT. Its translation: CASSFSIVTANEKLFF.